This TCR beta chain was profiled in a study of T cell repertoires in cytomegalovirus infection (dated by TCRdb to about 2019). Background on the whole study: Alongside well-studied HLA-B-restricted epitopes, the peptide stimulations were aimed at recently identified HLA-C-restricted CMV epitopes, whose presentation resists viral immunomodulation. Donor HLA type was relevant to the analysis, as public TCR beta signatures indicated carriage of CMV infection together with the matching HLA type. Beyond this particular receptor, the publication reports: The ex vivo response was dominated by HLA-C-restricted CMV-specific TCR beta clonotypes, and the single most frequent clonotype in two of eight donors was supplied by these HLA-C-restricted clonotypes. In both this cohort and an independent cohort of several hundred donors, the cumulative frequency of public TCR beta family members distinguished carriers of CMV infection plus the relevant HLA type.

In the case of this clonotype: Its antigen target is currently unknown. Base qualities are missing; no much larger clone stands one base away.

Taken with the paper, the label for treatment or condition translates to: in vitro stimulation with specific CMV peptide epitopes to enrich CMV-specific T cells. Trimmed from V: 0 bases; trimmed from J: 1 base; junction bases lacking a gene match: 1. Counted from cysteine to phenylalanine, this CDR3 has 18 amino acids. CDR3 DNA is the only sequence kept; it has 54 bases, read in frame from the first base. CDR1 and CDR2, looked up from the germline V gene, are KGHSH and LQKENI. Sequencing was carried out with an Illumina HiSeq 1500. TCRdb applied fastp at Q25 and MiXCR to the public reads, then kept only in-frame beta chains. When rows share a CDR3 protein, they turn into one entry using the most common DNA and genes. This sample is represented by about 700,000 distinct CDR3 sequences; roughly a third of them were singletons. Over 15% of the sample rests with the top ten.

The chain was built from TRBV18 and TRBJ2-1, and 15 junction bases match TRBD2. The TCR sequence derives from a human donor in good health (CMV status not recorded). Some clones in this sample may be carry-over from other donors' samples. Source: cultured PBMCs, taken from culture after CMV antigen stimulation. Here the CDR3 is given as CASSPPGLAGGSYNEQFF. The DNA is as follows: TGTGCCAGCTCACCACCGGGACTAGCGGGAGGTTCCTACAATGAGCAGTTCTTC.